A selection of T cell receptor beta chains follows, all from one sample in a study of shared clonotypes between healthy human individuals. Generated by immunoSEQ multiplex PCR, the TCRdb table keeps only in-frame clones and is missing some. The sample lists a few million clones, more than 85% occurring once. Sequenced input: naive CD4+ T cells from PBMCs. Source of these receptors: a man between 18 and 29 years old in good health. Some clones in this sample may be carry-over from other donors' samples. CDR3s include the opening cysteine and the closing phenylalanine or tryptophan. A D gene is named only where the DNA matches it firmly. For some rows the clone size is stated as once, few or many, or as a class when expanded; others skip it.

size: once; length: 9; D: .; J: TRBJ2-7; V: TRBV27; DNA: TGTGCCAGCCCCCCCGAGCAGTACTTC; CDR3: CASPPEQYF
size: .; length: 17; D: TRBD2; J: TRBJ2-1; V: TRBV2; DNA: TGTGCCAGCAGTGACACTGTAGCGGGAGGGCCTCGAGATGAGCAGTTCTTC; CDR3: CASSDTVAGGPRDEQFF
size: .; length: 15; D: TRBD1; J: TRBJ2-7; V: TRBV11-2; DNA: TGTGCCAGCAGCCAACCAGACAGGGGATTCTACGAGCAGTACTTC; CDR3: CASSQPDRGFYEQYF
size: .; length: 15; D: .; J: TRBJ2-1; V: TRBV12-2; DNA: TGTGCAAGTCGCTCTAAGCCCCGGGACCACAATGAGCAGTTCTTC; CDR3: CASRSKPRDHNEQFF
size: .; length: 16; D: .; J: TRBJ1-2; V: TRBV7-9; DNA: TGTGCCAGCAGCTTCTATACGACAGAAGCTTTTGGAGGCTACACCTTC; CDR3: CASSFYTTEAFGGYTF
size: .; length: 15; D: .; J: TRBJ1-5; V: TRBV7-2; DNA: TGTGCCAGCAGCTTAGGGGGGGCAGTAGGTCAGCCCCAGCATTTT; CDR3: CASSLGGAVGQPQHF
size: .; length: 16; D: .; J: TRBJ2-3; V: TRBV7-3; DNA: TGTGCCAGCAGCCCGACGTCGGGGTCCCCGGGGGATACGCAGTATTTT; CDR3: CASSPTSGSPGDTQYF
size: .; length: 15; D: .; J: TRBJ2-4; V: TRBV28; DNA: TGTGCCAGCAGTCCCTTGGGTGTGAGGGCCAGCATTCAGTACTTC; CDR3: CASSPLGVRASIQYF
size: once; length: 12; D: .; J: TRBJ1-5; V: TRBV28; DNA: TGTGCCAGCAGTTTACTGTATCAGCCCCAGCATTTT; CDR3: CASSLLYQPQHF
size: .; length: 13; D: .; J: TRBJ1-4; V: TRBV27; DNA: TGTGCCAGCAGTTCCAACGGGGATGCTAAACTGTTTTTT; CDR3: CASSSNGDAKLFF
size: few; length: 15; D: .; J: TRBJ1-2; V: TRBV9; DNA: TGTGCCAGCAGCGCTCCACTACAGGGTGGCTATGGCTACACCTTC; CDR3: CASSAPLQGGYGYTF
size: .; length: 15; D: .; J: TRBJ1-5; V: TRBV2; DNA: TGTGCCAGCGCCCCGGCGAGAGGTGGCAATCAGCCCCAGCATTTT; CDR3: CASAPARGGNQPQHF
size: .; length: 14; D: .; J: TRBJ1-1; V: TRBV30; DNA: TGTGCCTGGAACCGCCGGGGGCCGGACACTGAAGCTTTCTTT; CDR3: CAWNRRGPDTEAFF
size: .; length: 14; D: .; J: TRBJ1-3; V: TRBV9; DNA: TGTGCCAGCAGCGTGACGGTGGGGGGAAACACCATATATTTT; CDR3: CASSVTVGGNTIYF
size: .; length: 13; D: .; J: TRBJ2-1; V: TRBV7-9; DNA: TGTGCCAGCACAGTAGGGGGGAACAATGAGCAGTTCTTC; CDR3: CASTVGGNNEQFF
size: .; length: 13; D: .; J: TRBJ1-1; V: TRBV9; DNA: TGTGCCAGCAGCGTCGAGGGACTTCGGGAAGCTTTCTTT; CDR3: CASSVEGLREAFF
size: few; length: 13; D: .; J: TRBJ1-3; V: TRBV30; DNA: TGTGCCAAGGCAAGTCCTTCTGGAAACACCATATATTTT; CDR3: CAKASPSGNTIYF
size: once; length: 19; D: TRBD2; J: TRBJ2-1; V: TRBV29-1; DNA: TGCAGCGTTGACAAAGAACGGACTAGCGGGAGTCTGGTTGGTGATGAGCAGTTCTTC; CDR3: CSVDKERTSGSLVGDEQFF
size: .; length: 15; D: .; J: TRBJ1-3; V: TRBV9; DNA: TGTGCCAGCAGCCAGGAGGGTCCCGAAGGAAACACCATATATTTT; CDR3: CASSQEGPEGNTIYF
size: .; length: 13; D: .; J: TRBJ2-7; V: TRBV6-1; DNA: TGTGCCAGCCGGGCACAGCTAGCCTACGAGCAGTACTTC; CDR3: CASRAQLAYEQYF
size: .; length: 17; D: TRBD2; J: TRBJ2-5; V: TRBV5-1; DNA: TGCGCCAGCAGCTTGGCCTTCGCGGGAGTTTCCCAAGAGACCCAGTACTTC; CDR3: CASSLAFAGVSQETQYF
size: .; length: 16; D: TRBD2; J: TRBJ2-2; V: TRBV18; DNA: TGTGCCAGCTCACCACAACTAGCGGGGAACACCGGGGAGCTGTTTTTT; CDR3: CASSPQLAGNTGELFF